This entry features one TCR beta chain sequence. This clonotype was detected many times. There is no known antigen for this receptor. Base qualities are not at hand, and no much larger clone is one base apart. The entry originates in a study of regulatory T cells in long-lasting Graves disease (dated by TCRdb to the early 2020s). Background on the whole study: Newly diagnosed Graves' disease patients had taken antithyroid drugs for less than 3 months. The study was registered as a clinical trial and conducted in China. This study used TCR sequencing and RNA sequencing of peripheral blood to compare persistent Graves' disease patients against newly diagnosed Graves' disease patients. TCR sequencing covered around 13 persistent and approximately 20 newly diagnosed Graves' disease patients, some 33 samples in total.

The sample's time point label, in plain terms: newly diagnosed GD, antithyroid drugs for less than 3 months. For both TCR sequencing and RNA sequencing, RNA was extracted from PBMCs using TRIzol. The diagnosis of Graves' disease followed American Thyroid Association guidelines. Patients for the study were recruited at an endocrinology department in Xi'an, China. From each patient, about 9.7 milliliters of peripheral blood was collected into an EDTA anticoagulant tube. Ficoll Paque Plus density gradient separation was used to isolate PBMCs, and no further T cell sorting was performed. RNA quality was checked with an Agilent 2100 Bioanalyzer and agarose gel, and concentration with a NanoDrop 2000. From its cysteine to its phenylalanine, the CDR3 spans 16 amino acids. The entry retains the CDR3 DNA only, 48 bases that are in frame from base 1. V has 3 bases trimmed and J has 5 bases trimmed; junction bases matching no gene number 11.

The library was built by means of multiplex PCR. Sequencing took place on an Illumina HiSeq 4000. To build TCR beta libraries, CDR3 regions were amplified by Arm-PCR using iRepertoire HTBI primers. Before sequencing, the PCR products went through gel purification. The study's processing was this. Gene usage analysis of CDR3 amino acid clonotypes relied on the roughly 60 TRBV and about 15 TRBJ segments identified across samples. Filtered high-quality paired reads were merged into contigs using COPE and FqMerger. BLAST was used to align contigs to IMGT TRBV, TRBD and TRBJ reference genes, with CDR3 defined following IMGT. Any clonotype with a frequency above 0.1% was classified as a highly expanded clone. Shannon entropy served as the measure of repertoire diversity, while the Gini coefficient captured V-J evenness. Clonotypes shared by more than one individual were considered public. TCRdb redid the processing of the public reads, applying fastp at Q25 and MiXCR, and retained in-frame beta chains. Identical CDR3 proteins give one entry, which carries the most common genes and DNA. The V and J calls follow TCRdb's processing rather than the paper's. Recorded for this sample are about 240,000 distinct CDR3 sequences; 20% to 25% of them occurred a single time. Roughly 13% of the sample lies in the top ten.

The research as a whole found: Compared with newly diagnosed patients, patients with persistent Graves' disease had lower TCR Shannon entropy and fewer highly expanded clones, which suggests clonal expansion. Sequencing and analysis were restricted to the TCR beta chain. A larger number of public clonotypes was shared among persistent patients (around 3,000) than among newly diagnosed patients (roughly 930). Persistent disease showed preferential use of TRBV28, TRBJ1-2 and TRBJ2-5, whereas newly diagnosed disease favored TRBV20-1 and TRBJ2-1. The study examined only peripheral blood because the primary lesion, thyroid tissue, could not be accessed. As a limitation, the authors acknowledged that the small sample size may reduce accuracy.

Source: peripheral blood mononuclear cells (PBMCs), taken at new diagnosis, from a patient treated with antithyroid drugs. This receptor chain uses TRBV12-3 or TRBV12-4 and TRBJ1-1; 8 bases in the junction line up with TRBD1. The TCR originated in a female donor with Graves disease. The nucleotides read TGTGCCAGCAGTTTGTGGGCAGGGGGCGGATGGACTGAAGCTTTCTTT. It encodes CASSLWAGGGWTEAFF.